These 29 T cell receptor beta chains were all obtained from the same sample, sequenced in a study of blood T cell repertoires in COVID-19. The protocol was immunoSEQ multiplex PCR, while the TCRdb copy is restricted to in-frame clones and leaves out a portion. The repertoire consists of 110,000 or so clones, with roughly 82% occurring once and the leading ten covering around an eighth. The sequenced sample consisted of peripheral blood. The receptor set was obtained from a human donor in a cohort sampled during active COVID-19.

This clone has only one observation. The DNA for the CDR3 is TGTGCCAGCAGCCCGGGGACAGTGACAACTAATGAAAAACTGTTTTTT. Its protein is CASSPGTVTTNEKLFF. The chain employs TRBV5-8 and TRBJ1-4; 7 bases match TRBD1. The CDR3 is 16 amino acids. Germline-derived CDR1 and CDR2 are SGHTS and YDEGEE. With 4 bases clipped from V and 0 bases from J, the junction kept 6 bases outside the gene matches.

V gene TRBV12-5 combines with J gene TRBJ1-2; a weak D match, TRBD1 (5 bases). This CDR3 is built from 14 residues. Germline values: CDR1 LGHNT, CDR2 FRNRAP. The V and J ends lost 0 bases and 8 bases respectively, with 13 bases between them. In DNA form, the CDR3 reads TGTGCTAGTGGTTTGGTACCCCAGGGAGGGGGCTACACCTTC. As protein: CASGLVPQGGGYTF.

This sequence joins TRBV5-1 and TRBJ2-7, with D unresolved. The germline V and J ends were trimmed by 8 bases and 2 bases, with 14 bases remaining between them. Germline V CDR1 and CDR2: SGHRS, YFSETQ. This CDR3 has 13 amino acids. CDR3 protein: CASCRPKTYEQYF. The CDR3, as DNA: TGCGCCAGTTGCCGTCCTAAAACCTACGAGCAGTACTTC.

CDR3 DNA: TGCGCCAGCAGCCAAGATCAGGCGGCCGGGACAGGCAACTCTGGGGCCAACGTCCTGACTTTC. Translation: CASSQDQAAGTGNSGANVLTF. V and J are TRBV4-1 and TRBJ2-6, with 8 bases lining up with TRBD1. The ends lost 0 bases at V and 0 bases at J; junction bases unmatched: 13. Looked up from germline, CDR1 is MGHRA and CDR2 is YSYEKL. The CDR3 loop spans 21 amino acids.

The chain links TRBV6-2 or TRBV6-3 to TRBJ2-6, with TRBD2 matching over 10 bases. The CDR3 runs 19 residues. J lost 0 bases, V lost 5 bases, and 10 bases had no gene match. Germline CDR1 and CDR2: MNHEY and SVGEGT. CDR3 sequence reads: CASSHPVAGGPSGANVLTF. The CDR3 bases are TGTGCCAGCAGTCACCCCGTAGCGGGGGGCCCCTCTGGGGCCAACGTCCTGACTTTC.

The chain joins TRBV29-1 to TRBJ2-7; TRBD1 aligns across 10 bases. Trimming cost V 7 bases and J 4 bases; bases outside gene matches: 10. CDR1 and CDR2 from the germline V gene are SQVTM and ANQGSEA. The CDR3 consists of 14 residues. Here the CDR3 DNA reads TGCAGCGCAGCAAATCCGGGACAGGGGTACGAGCAGTACTTC. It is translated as CSAANPGQGYEQYF.

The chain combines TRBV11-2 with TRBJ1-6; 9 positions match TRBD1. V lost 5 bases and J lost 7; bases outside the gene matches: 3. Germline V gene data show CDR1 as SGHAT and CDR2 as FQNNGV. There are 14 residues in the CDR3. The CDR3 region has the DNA TGTGCCAGCAGCCAGACAGGGGGGAATTCACCCCTCCACTTT. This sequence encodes CASSQTGGNSPLHF.

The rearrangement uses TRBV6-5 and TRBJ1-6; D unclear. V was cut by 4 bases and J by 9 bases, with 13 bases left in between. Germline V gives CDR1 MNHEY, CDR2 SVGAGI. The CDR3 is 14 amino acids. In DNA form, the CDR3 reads TGTGCCAGCAGTTCCGGTTCAGGATTTTCACCCCTCCACTTT. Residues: CASSSGSGFSPLHF.

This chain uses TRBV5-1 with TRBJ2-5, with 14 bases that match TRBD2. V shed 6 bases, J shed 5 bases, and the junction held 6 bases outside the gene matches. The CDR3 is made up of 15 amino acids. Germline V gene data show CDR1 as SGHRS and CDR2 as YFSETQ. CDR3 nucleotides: TGCGCCAGCACGACTAGCGGGGGGGCCATGGAGACCCAGTACTTC. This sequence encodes CASTTSGGAMETQYF.

In DNA, the CDR3 is TGTGCCAGCACCCCGGGGAGGGGGAAATACGAGCAGTACTTC. This codes for CASTPGRGKYEQYF. J is TRBJ2-7 and V is TRBV13; weak D call: TRBD2 (7 bases). Trimming stripped 7 bases from V and 4 bases from J, with 17 bases between. CDR1 is PRHDT and CDR2 is FYEKMQ in the germline V gene (reference sequence). This CDR3 region has 14 residues. The complete variable domain, with remaining parts taken from reference TRBV13 and TRBJ2-7, reads AAGVIQSPRHLIKEKRETATLKCYPIPRHDTVYWYQQGPGQDPQFLISFYEKMQSDKGSIPDRFSAQQFSDYHSELNMSSLELGDSALYFCASTPGRGKYEQYFGPGTRLTVT.

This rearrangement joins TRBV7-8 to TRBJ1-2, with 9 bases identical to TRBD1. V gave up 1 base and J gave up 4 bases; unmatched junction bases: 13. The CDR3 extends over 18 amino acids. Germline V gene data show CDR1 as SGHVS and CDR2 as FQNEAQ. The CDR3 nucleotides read TGTGCCAGCAGCTTAGAGGGGATCGGGACAGGGAAAATCTATGGCTACACCTTC. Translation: CASSLEGIGTGKIYGYTF.

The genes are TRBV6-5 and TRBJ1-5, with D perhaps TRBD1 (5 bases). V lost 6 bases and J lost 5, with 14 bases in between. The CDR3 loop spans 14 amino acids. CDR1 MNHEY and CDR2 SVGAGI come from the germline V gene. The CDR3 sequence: CASSPMAGDQPQHF. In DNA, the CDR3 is TGTGCCAGCAGCCCGATGGCGGGGGATCAGCCCCAGCATTTT.

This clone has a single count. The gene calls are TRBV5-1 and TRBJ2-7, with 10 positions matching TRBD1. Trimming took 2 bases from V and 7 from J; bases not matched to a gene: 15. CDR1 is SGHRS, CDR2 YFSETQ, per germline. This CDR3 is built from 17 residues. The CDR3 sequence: CASSFRLTGTGAGEQYF. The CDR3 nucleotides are TGCGCCAGCAGCTTTCGGCTGACCGGGACAGGGGCCGGGGAGCAGTACTTC.

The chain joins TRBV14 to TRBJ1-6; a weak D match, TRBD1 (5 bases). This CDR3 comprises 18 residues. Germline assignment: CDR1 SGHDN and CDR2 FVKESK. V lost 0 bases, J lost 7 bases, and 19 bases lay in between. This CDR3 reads CASSQDIMAGLGNSPLHF. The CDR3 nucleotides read TGTGCCAGCAGCCAAGATATAATGGCGGGACTGGGAAATTCACCCCTCCACTTT. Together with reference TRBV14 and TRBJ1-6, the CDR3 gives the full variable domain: EAGVTQFPSHSVIEKGQTVTLRCDPISGHDNLYWYRRVMGKEIKFLLHFVKESKQDESGMPNNRFLAERTGGTYSTLKVQPAELEDSGVYFCASSQDIMAGLGNSPLHFGNGTRLTVT.

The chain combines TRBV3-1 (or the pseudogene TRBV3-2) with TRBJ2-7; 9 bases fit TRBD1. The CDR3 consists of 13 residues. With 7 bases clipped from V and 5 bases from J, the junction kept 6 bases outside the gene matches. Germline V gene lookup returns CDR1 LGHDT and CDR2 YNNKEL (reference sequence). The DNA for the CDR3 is TGTGCCAGCAACGGACAGGGGAGAAACGAGCAGTACTTC. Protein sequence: CASNGQGRNEQYF.

The CDR3 spells CASSQASGYNEQFF. The CDR3 coding sequence is TGTGCCAGCAGCCAGGCTAGCGGTTACAATGAGCAGTTCTTC. This chain uses TRBV3-1 (or the pseudogene TRBV3-2) with TRBJ2-1; TRBD2 agrees at 7 bases. The CDR3 spans 14 residues. CDR1 and CDR2 (germline): LGHDT, YNNKEL (reference sequence). V trimming: 3 bases; J trimming: 4 bases; junction bases outside the gene matches: 3.

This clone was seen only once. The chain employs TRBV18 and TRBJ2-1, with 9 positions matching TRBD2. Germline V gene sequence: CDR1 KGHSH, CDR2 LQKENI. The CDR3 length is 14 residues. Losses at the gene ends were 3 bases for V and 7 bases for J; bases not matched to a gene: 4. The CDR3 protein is CASSPETSGNEQFF. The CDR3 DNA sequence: TGTGCCAGCTCACCTGAGACTAGCGGAAATGAGCAGTTCTTC.

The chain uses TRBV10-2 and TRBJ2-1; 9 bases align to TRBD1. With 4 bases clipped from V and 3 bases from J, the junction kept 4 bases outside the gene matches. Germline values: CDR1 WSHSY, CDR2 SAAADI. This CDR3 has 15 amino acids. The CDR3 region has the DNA TGCGCCAGCAGTGGACAGGGGGTAGGCTACAATGAGCAGTTCTTC. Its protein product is CASSGQGVGYNEQFF.

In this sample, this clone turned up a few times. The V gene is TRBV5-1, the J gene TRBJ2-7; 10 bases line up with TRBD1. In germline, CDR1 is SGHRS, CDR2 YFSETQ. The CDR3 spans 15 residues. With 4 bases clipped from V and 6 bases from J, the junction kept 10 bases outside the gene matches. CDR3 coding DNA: TGCGCCAGCAGCCCGGGACAGGGGAGGCTGTCCGAGCAGTACTTC. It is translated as CASSPGQGRLSEQYF. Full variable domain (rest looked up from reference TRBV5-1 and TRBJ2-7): KAGVTQTPRYLIKTRGQQVTLSCSPISGHRSVSWYQQTPGQGLQFLFEYFSETQRNKGNFPGRFSGRQFSNSRSEMNVSTLELGDSALYLCASSPGQGRLSEQYFGPGTRLTVT.

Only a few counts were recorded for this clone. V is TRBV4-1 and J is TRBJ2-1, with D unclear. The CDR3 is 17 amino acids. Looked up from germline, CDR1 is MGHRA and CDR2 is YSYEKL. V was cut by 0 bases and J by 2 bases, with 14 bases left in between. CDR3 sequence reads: CASSQDFQWQTYNEQFF. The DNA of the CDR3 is TGCGCCAGCAGCCAAGACTTCCAGTGGCAGACCTACAATGAGCAGTTCTTC.

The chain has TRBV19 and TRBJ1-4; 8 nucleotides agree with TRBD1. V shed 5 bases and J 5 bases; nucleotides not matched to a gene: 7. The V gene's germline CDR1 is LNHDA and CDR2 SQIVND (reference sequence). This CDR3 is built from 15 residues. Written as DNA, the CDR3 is TGTGCCAGTAGTCCCGACAGGGGCCCCAATGAAAAACTGTTTTTT. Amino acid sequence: CASSPDRGPNEKLFF.

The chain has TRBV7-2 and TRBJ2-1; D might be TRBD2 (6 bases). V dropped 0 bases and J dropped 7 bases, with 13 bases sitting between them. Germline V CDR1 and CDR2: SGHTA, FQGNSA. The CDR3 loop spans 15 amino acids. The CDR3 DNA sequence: TGTGCCAGCAGCTTAGCTGCGGGGCCTTTAAATGAGCAGTTCTTC. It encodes CASSLAAGPLNEQFF.

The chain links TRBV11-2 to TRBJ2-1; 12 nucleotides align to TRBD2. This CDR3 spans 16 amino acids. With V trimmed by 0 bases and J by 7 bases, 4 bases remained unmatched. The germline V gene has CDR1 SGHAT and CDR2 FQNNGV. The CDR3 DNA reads TGTGCCAGCAGCTTAGATTCTAGCGGGGGGGCTAATGAGCAGTTCTTC. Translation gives CASSLDSSGGANEQFF.

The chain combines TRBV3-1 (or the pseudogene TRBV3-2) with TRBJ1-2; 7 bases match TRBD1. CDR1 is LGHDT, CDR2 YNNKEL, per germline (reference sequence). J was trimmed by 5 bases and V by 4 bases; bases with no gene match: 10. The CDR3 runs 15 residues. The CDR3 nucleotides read TGTGCCAGCAGCCGAAGACAGGGTGGGAGGTATGGCTACACCTTC. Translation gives CASSRRQGGRYGYTF.

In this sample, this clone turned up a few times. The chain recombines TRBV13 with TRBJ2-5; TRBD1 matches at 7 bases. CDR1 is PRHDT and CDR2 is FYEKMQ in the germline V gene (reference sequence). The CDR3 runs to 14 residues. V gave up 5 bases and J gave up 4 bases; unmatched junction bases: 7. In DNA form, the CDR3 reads TGTGCCAGCAGCCGAACAGGGGTGGGAGAGACCCAGTACTTC. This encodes CASSRTGVGETQYF.

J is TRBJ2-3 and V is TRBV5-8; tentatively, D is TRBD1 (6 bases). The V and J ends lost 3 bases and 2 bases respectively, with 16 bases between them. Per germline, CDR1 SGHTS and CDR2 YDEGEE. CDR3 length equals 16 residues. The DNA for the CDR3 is TGTGCCAGCAGCTCCCGACAGGTTTTGTCCACAGATACGCAGTATTTT. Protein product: CASSSRQVLSTDTQYF.

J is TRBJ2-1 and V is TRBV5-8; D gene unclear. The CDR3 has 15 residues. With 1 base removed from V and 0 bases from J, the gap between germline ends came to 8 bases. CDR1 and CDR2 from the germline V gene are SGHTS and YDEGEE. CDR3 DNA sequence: TGTGCCAGCAGCTTGAGAGGTTCCTCCTACAATGAGCAGTTCTTC. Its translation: CASSLRGSSYNEQFF.

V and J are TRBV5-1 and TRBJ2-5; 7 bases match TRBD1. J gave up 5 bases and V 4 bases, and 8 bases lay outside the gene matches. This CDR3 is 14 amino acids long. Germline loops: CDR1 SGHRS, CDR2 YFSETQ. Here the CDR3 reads CASSTTGNKETQYF. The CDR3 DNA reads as TGCGCCAGCAGCACGACAGGGAATAAGGAGACCCAGTACTTC. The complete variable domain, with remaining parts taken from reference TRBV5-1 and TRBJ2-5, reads KAGVTQTPRYLIKTRGQQVTLSCSPISGHRSVSWYQQTPGQGLQFLFEYFSETQRNKGNFPGRFSGRQFSNSRSEMNVSTLELGDSALYLCASSTTGNKETQYFGPGTRLLVL.

The CDR3 DNA follows: TGCGCCAGCAGCCAAGTGGGACAGGGACACAATGAGCAGTTCTTC. Translating it yields CASSQVGQGHNEQFF. The chain employs TRBV4-3 and TRBJ2-1; TRBD1 agrees at 9 bases. The CDR3 spans 15 residues. V lost 1 base and J lost 5; bases outside the gene matches: 3. CDR1 is LGHNA, CDR2 YSLEER, per germline.